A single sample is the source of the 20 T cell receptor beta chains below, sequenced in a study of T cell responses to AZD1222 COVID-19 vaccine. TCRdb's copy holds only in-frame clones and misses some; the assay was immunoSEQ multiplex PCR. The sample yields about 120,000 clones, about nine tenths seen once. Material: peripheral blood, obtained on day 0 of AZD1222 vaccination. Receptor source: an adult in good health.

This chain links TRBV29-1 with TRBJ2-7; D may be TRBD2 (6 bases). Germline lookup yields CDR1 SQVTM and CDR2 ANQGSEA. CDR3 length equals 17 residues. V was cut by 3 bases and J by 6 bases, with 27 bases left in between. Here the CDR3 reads CSVEGGGRVRGYREQYF. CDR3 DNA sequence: TGCAGCGTTGAGGGGGGAGGTCGCGTCAGAGGATATCGCGAGCAGTACTTC.

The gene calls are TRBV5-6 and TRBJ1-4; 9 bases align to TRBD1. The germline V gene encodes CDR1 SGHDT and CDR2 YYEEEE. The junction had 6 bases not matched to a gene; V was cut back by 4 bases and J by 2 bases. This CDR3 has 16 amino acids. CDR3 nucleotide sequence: TGTGCCAGCAGCGGTACAGGGGGCGCGACTAATGAAAAACTGTTTTTT. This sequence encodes CASSGTGGATNEKLFF.

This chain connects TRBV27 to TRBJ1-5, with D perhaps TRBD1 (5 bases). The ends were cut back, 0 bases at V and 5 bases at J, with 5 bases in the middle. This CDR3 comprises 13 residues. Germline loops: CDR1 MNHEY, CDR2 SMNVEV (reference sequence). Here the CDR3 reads CASSLSGDQPQHF. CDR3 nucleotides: TGTGCCAGCAGTTTATCAGGGGATCAGCCCCAGCATTTT.

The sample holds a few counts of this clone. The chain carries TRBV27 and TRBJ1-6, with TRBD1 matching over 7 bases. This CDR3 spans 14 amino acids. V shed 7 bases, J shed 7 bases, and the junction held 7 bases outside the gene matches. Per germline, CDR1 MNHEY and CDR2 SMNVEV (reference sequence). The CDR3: CASTKTGLNSPLHF. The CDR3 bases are TGTGCCAGCACCAAGACAGGGCTCAATTCACCCCTCCACTTT.

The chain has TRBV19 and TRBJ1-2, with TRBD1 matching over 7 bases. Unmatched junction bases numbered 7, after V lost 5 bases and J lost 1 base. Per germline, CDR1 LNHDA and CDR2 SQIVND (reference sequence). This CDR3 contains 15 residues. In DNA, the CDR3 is TGTGCCAGTAGTTCCTACAGGGGAGATAACTATGGCTACACCTTC. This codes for CASSSYRGDNYGYTF.

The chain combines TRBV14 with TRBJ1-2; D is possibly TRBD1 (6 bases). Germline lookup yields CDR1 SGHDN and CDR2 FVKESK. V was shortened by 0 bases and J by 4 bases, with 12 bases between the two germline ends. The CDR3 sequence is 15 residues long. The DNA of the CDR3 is TGTGCCAGCAGCCAAGATCTTTGGGGGGCCTATGGCTACACCTTC. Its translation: CASSQDLWGAYGYTF.

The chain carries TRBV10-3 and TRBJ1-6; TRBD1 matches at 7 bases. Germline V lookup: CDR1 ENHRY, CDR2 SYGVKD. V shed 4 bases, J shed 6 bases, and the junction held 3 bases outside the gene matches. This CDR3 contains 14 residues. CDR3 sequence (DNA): TGTGCCATCAGTGGACAGGGAGCTAATTCACCCCTCCACTTT. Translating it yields CAISGQGANSPLHF.

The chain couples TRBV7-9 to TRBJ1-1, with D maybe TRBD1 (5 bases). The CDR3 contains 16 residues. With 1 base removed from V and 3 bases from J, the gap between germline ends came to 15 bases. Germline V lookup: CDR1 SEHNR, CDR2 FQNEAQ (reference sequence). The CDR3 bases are TGTGCCAGCAGCTTAGTGTCAGGGATCACCGACACTGAAGCTTTCTTT. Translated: CASSLVSGITDTEAFF.

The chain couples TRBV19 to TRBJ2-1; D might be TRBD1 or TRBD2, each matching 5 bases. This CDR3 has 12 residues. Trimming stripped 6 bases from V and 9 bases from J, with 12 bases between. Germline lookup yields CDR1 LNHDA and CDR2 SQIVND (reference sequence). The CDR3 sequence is CASSRGATEQFF. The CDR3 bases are TGTGCCAGTAGCCGAGGGGCGACTGAGCAGTTCTTC.

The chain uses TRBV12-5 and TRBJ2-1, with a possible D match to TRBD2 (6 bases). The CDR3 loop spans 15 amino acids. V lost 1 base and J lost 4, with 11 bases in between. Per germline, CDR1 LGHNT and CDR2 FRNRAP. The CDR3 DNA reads TGTGCTAGTGGTTTGGCCAGACTAGATTACAATGAGCAGTTCTTC. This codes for CASGLARLDYNEQFF.

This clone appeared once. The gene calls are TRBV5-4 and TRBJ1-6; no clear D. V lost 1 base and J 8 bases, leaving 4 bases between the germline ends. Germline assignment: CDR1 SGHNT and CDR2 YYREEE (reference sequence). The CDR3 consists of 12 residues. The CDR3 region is CASSLRDSPLHF. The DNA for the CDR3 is TGTGCCAGCAGCTTGCGGGATTCACCCCTCCACTTT.

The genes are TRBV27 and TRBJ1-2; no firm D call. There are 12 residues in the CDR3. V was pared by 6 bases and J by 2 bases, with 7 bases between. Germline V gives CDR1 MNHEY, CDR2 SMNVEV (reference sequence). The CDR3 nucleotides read TGTGCCAGCAGAAGCCCCAACTATGGCTACACCTTC. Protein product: CASRSPNYGYTF.

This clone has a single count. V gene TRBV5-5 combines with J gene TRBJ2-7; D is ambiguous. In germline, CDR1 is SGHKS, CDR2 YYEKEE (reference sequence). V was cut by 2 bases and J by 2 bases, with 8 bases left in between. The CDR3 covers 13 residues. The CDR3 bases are TGTGCCAGCAGCTTTTATGGGGCCTACGAGCAGTACTTC. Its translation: CASSFYGAYEQYF.

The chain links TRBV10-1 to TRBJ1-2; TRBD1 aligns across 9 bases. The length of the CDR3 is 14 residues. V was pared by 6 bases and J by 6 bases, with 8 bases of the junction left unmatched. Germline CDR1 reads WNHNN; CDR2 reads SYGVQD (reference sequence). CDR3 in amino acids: CASSAGTGSHGYTF. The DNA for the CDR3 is TGCGCCAGCAGCGCCGGGACAGGGTCCCATGGCTACACCTTC.

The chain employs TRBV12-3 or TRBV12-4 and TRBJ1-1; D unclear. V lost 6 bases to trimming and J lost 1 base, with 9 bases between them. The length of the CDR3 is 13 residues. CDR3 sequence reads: CASSREENTEAFF. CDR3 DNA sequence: TGTGCCAGCAGCAGAGAAGAGAACACTGAAGCTTTCTTT.

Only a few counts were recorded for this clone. The chain's CDR3 is CASSIPERETQYF. The CDR3 bases are TGTGCCAGTAGTATTCCGGAGCGGGAGACCCAGTACTTC. The V and J genes are TRBV19 and TRBJ2-5, with D possibly matching TRBD2 (5 bases). Trimming removed 3 bases from V and 5 bases from J, with 10 bases in between. This CDR3 is built from 13 residues. CDR1 is LNHDA, CDR2 SQIVND, per germline (reference sequence).

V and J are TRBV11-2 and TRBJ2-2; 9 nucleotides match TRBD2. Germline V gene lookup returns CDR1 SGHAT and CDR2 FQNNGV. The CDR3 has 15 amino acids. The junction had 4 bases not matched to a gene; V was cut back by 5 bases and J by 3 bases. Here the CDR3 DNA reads TGTGCCAGCAGCCTTAGACTAGCGGACACCGGGGAGCTGTTTTTT. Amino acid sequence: CASSLRLADTGELFF. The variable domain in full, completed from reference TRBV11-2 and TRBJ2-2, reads EAGVAQSPRYKIIEKRQSVAFWCNPISGHATLYWYQQILGQGPKLLIQFQNNGVVDDSQLPKDRFSAERLKGVDSTLKIQPAKLEDSAVYLCASSLRLADTGELFFGEGSRLTVL.

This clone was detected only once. CDR3 coding DNA: TGTGCCAGCAGCTCAGGACAGGGGGCTACTGAAGCTTTCTTT. Translated: CASSSGQGATEAFF. J is TRBJ1-1 and V is TRBV7-8, with 11 positions matching TRBD1. The CDR3 is 14 amino acids. Trimming at V came to 4 bases and at J to 5 bases, leaving 3 bases not matched to a gene. Germline V gives CDR1 SGHVS, CDR2 FQNEAQ.

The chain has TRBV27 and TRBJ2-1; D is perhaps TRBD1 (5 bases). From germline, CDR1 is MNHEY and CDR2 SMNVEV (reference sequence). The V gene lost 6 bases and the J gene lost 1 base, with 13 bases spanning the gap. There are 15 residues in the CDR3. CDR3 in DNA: TGTGCCAGCAGATCAGGGTTGGGGTCCTACAATGAGCAGTTCTTC. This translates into CASRSGLGSYNEQFF.

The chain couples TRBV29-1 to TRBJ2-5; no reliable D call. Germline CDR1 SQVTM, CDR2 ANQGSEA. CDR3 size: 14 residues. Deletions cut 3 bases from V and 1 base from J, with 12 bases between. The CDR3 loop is CSVEAGPVQETQYF. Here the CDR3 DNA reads TGCAGCGTTGAGGCCGGACCCGTCCAAGAGACCCAGTACTTC.